Listed here are 17 T cell receptor beta chains from one sample, sequenced in a study of blood T cell repertoires in COVID-19. Clones were read by immunoSEQ multiplex PCR, and TCRdb kept only the in-frame ones, dropping some. The table includes 95,000 to 100,000 clones, around 90% detected once. The specimen was peripheral blood. The source is a man aged 45-65 years with acute or convalescent COVID-19.

The chain joins TRBV3-1 (or the pseudogene TRBV3-2) to TRBJ2-1, with TRBD2 identical over 8 bases. Germline values: CDR1 LGHDT, CDR2 YNNKEL (reference sequence). The trim removed 4 bases at V and 8 bases at J, leaving 13 bases unmatched. CDR3 length: 16 amino acids. In DNA, the CDR3 is TGTGCCAGCAGCCTCTTAAAGCGGGGGCTAGGGTATGAGCAGTTCTTC. It yields the protein CASSLLKRGLGYEQFF.

The chain recombines TRBV28 with TRBJ2-7; D uncertain. The CDR3 consists of 12 residues. Germline V CDR1 and CDR2: MDHEN, SYDVKM. V dropped 6 bases and J dropped 3 bases, with 9 bases sitting between them. DNA of the CDR3: TGTGCCAGCAGCACAACAAGCTACGAGCAGTACTTC. It encodes CASSTTSYEQYF. Full variable domain (outside the CDR3, taken from reference TRBV28 and TRBJ2-7): DVKVTQSSRYLVKRTGEKVFLECVQDMDHENMFWYRQDPGLGLRLIYFSYDVKMKEKGDIPEGYSVSREKKERFSLILESASTNQTSMYLCASSTTSYEQYFGPGTRLTVT.

This chain connects TRBV3-1 (or the pseudogene TRBV3-2) to TRBJ2-3; tentative D call: TRBD2 (6 bases). From germline, CDR1 is LGHDT and CDR2 YNNKEL (reference sequence). The CDR3 spans 17 residues. With 1 base removed from V and 0 bases from J, the gap between germline ends came to 14 bases. CDR3: CASSQAAGTRSTDTQYF. As DNA, the CDR3 is TGTGCCAGCAGCCAAGCCGCCGGGACTCGAAGCACAGATACGCAGTATTTT.

The gene calls are TRBV9 and TRBJ2-2; 11 bases map to TRBD2. J gave up 1 base and V 0 bases, and 2 bases lay outside the gene matches. CDR1 SGDLS and CDR2 YYNGEE come from the germline V gene. The CDR3 runs to 17 residues. The CDR3 spells CASSVGLAGMNTGELFF. CDR3 bases: TGTGCCAGCAGCGTAGGACTAGCGGGGATGAACACCGGGGAGCTGTTTTTT.

J is TRBJ1-6 and V is TRBV5-1; 7 positions match TRBD1. The germline V gene encodes CDR1 SGHRS and CDR2 YFSETQ. J was trimmed by 6 bases and V by 4 bases; bases with no gene match: 7. The CDR3 contains 15 residues. The CDR3 DNA sequence: TGCGCCAGCAGCGCTACGGGACAGATTAATTCACCCCTCCACTTT. Protein product: CASSATGQINSPLHF.

The chain uses TRBV28 and TRBJ2-2, with D possibly TRBD2 on 5 matching bases. The germline V gene encodes CDR1 MDHEN and CDR2 SYDVKM. The length of the CDR3 is 13 residues. Trimming cost V 2 bases and J 6 bases, with 7 bases left between them. The CDR3 sequence is CASSLGGSGELFF. CDR3 nucleotides: TGTGCCAGCAGTTTAGGAGGATCCGGGGAGCTGTTTTTT.

The chain uses TRBV7-9 and TRBJ2-2; 8 bases agree with TRBD1. The CDR3 totals 17 residues. Germline CDR1 SEHNR, CDR2 FQNEAQ (reference sequence). V was pared by 5 bases and J by 1 base, with 9 bases of the junction left unmatched. The DNA of the CDR3 is TGTGCCAGCAGCCACTCTAGAGGGACAGGGAACACCGGGGAGCTGTTTTTT. It is translated as CASSHSRGTGNTGELFF.

J is TRBJ2-3 and V is TRBV27; 10 nucleotides match TRBD2. V lost 0 bases, J lost 2 bases, and 5 bases stayed unmatched. The CDR3 consists of 17 residues. The germline V gene encodes CDR1 MNHEY and CDR2 SMNVEV (reference sequence). CDR3 loop: CASSLSPSGGVTDTQYF. In nucleotides, the CDR3 is TGTGCCAGCAGTTTATCGCCTAGCGGGGGCGTCACAGATACGCAGTATTTT.

This chain connects TRBV4-2 to TRBJ2-2; 11 positions agree with TRBD1. With V trimmed by 2 bases and J by 5 bases, 7 bases remained unmatched. This CDR3 comprises 17 residues. Per germline, CDR1 LGHNA and CDR2 YNFKEQ. CDR3 residues: CASSQQRTGGPTGELFF. CDR3 in DNA: TGTGCCAGCAGCCAACAACGGACAGGGGGCCCAACCGGGGAGCTGTTTTTT.

V is TRBV9 and J is TRBJ2-7; possibly TRBD1 for D (5 bases). This CDR3 comprises 14 residues. Trimming left V 0 bases short and J 3 bases short, with 10 bases between. The germline gives CDR1 SGDLS, CDR2 YYNGEE. The CDR3 sequence: CASSVEVRGYEQYF. As DNA, the CDR3 is TGTGCCAGCAGCGTAGAGGTTAGGGGCTACGAGCAGTACTTC.

This clone was detected only a few times. The CDR3 here is CASQRDRWDTEAFF. CDR3 sequence (DNA): TGTGCCAGCCAGAGGGACAGGTGGGACACTGAAGCTTTCTTT. The chain employs TRBV2 and TRBJ1-1; 8 bases line up with TRBD1. The ends lost 8 bases at V and 3 bases at J; junction bases unmatched: 8. CDR1 SNHLY and CDR2 FYNNEI come from the germline V gene. CDR3 length: 14 residues.

The rearrangement joins TRBV7-2 to TRBJ2-2; 8 bases are a match to TRBD2. The ends lost 1 base at V and 4 bases at J; junction bases unmatched: 8. The germline V gene encodes CDR1 SGHTA and CDR2 FQGNSA. The length of the CDR3 is 17 residues. Here the CDR3 reads CASSLVVAGTGTGELFF. CDR3 DNA: TGTGCCAGCAGCTTAGTGGTAGCGGGGACGGGCACCGGGGAGCTGTTTTTT.

This clone is a singleton in its sample. The genes are TRBV4-1 and TRBJ1-1; 11 bases map to TRBD1. This CDR3 is 15 amino acids long. CDR1 is MGHRA and CDR2 is YSYEKL in the germline V gene. V dropped 4 bases and J dropped 4; count of bases not matched to a gene: 5. The CDR3 protein is CASSLFGTGGTEAFF. The CDR3 DNA is TGCGCCAGCAGCCTATTTGGGACAGGGGGCACTGAAGCTTTCTTT.

This sequence joins TRBV7-9 and TRBJ1-1, with unresolved D. Germline CDR1 is SEHNR and CDR2 is FQNEAQ (reference sequence). The ends were cut back, 2 bases at V and 6 bases at J, with 4 bases in the middle. This CDR3 contains 11 residues. The DNA of the CDR3 is TGTGCCAGCAGCTTATATGCTGAAGCTTTCTTT. Its translation: CASSLYAEAFF.

This rearrangement joins TRBV4-1 to TRBJ1-1; the D is unclear. The CDR3 extends over 17 amino acids. CDR1 and CDR2 from the germline V gene are MGHRA and YSYEKL. The V and J ends lost 2 bases and 1 base respectively, with 17 bases between them. The CDR3 DNA reads as TGCGCCAGCAGCCAAACCAACTTTGCACTCGGGAACACTGAAGCTTTCTTT. Its translation is CASSQTNFALGNTEAFF.

The chain combines TRBV4-1 with TRBJ1-4; D is undetermined. The CDR3 runs 14 residues. CDR1 and CDR2 (germline): MGHRA, YSYEKL. V was cut by 3 bases and J by 8 bases, with 13 bases left in between. CDR3 coding DNA: TGCGCCAGCAGCCATCCTGCGATGAGGGAAAAACTGTTTTTT. This codes for CASSHPAMREKLFF.

In this sample, this clone turned up once. The chain combines TRBV7-9 with TRBJ2-1, with 9 bases that match TRBD2. With V trimmed by 4 bases and J by 9 bases, 4 bases remained unmatched. CDR1 SEHNR and CDR2 FQNEAQ come from the germline V gene (reference sequence). CDR3 size: 13 residues. CDR3 in DNA: TGTGCCAGCAGCTGGGGACTAGCTGGTGAGCAGTTCTTC. It translates to CASSWGLAGEQFF.